This TCR beta chain was identified in a study of shared clonotypes between healthy human individuals. The V segment lost 3 bases and the J segment 2 bases; nucleotides outside the gene matches: 5. The CDR3 spans 15 residues. Germline V CDR1 and CDR2: SGDLS, YYNGEE. Study findings and constraints: A few donors had about 5.1% of their naive CD4 clonotypes in common.

The assay was immunoSEQ multiplex PCR, and TCRdb's table has in-frame clones only and misses some. The sample records 600,000 to 700,000 clones, roughly 73% being singletons. About this clone: Its antigen is not known.

Each of the donors was a healthy adult who was HIV-negative and had not had a recent acute infection or vaccination. Within Nashville, Tennessee resided all donors, each a Caucasian adult. The material sequenced was memory CD4+ T cells sorted from blood. Subset defined: CD45RA-negative fraction. V and J are TRBV9 and TRBJ2-7, with 10 bases aligning to TRBD1. The clonotype was recovered from a woman aged 25 to 39 in good health. The CDR3 DNA sequence: TGTGCCAGCAGCGGAGATGGGACAGGGGCCTACGAGCAGTACTTC. Its translation: CASSGDGTGAYEQYF.